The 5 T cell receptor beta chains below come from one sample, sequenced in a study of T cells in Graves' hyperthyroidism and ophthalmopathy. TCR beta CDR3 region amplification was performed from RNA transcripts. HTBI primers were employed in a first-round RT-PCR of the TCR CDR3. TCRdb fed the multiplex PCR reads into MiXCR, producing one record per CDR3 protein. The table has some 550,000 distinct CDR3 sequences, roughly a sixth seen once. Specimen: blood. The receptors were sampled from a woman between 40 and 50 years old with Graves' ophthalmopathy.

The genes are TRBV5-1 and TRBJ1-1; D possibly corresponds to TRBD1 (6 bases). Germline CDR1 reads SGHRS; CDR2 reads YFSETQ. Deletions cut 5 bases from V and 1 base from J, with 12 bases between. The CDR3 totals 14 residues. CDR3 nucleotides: TGCGCCAGCAGTTGGGACAATGGGAACACTGAAGCTTTCTTT. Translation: CASSWDNGNTEAFF. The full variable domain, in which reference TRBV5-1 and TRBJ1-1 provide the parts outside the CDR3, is KAGVTQTPRYLIKTRGQQVTLSCSPISGHRSVSWYQQTPGQGLQFLFEYFSETQRNKGNFPGRFSGRQFSNSRSEMNVSTLELGDSALYLCASSWDNGNTEAFFGQGTRLTVV.

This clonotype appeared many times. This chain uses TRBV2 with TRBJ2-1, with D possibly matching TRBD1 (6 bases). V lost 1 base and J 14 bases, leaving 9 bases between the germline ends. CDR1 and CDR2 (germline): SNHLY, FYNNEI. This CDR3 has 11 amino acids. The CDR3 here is CASSEGDRKFF. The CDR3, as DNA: TGTGCCAGCAGTGAAGGAGACAGGAAGTTCTTC.

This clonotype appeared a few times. The CDR3 nucleotides are TGTGCCTGGAGTGTCGGCTGGGTACCGGGGGACTCTGGAAACACCATATATTTT. Translated, it gives CAWSVGWVPGDSGNTIYF. The V and J genes are TRBV30 and TRBJ1-3, with D tentatively TRBD1 (5 bases). CDR3 length equals 18 residues. CDR1 is GTSNPN and CDR2 is SVGIG in the germline V gene (reference sequence). The germline V and J ends were trimmed by 0 bases and 0 bases, with 18 bases remaining between them.

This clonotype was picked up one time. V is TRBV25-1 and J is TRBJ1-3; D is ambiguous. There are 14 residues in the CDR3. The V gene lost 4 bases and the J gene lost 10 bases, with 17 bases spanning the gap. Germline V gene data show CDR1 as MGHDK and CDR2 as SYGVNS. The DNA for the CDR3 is TGTGCCAGCAGTGTAAGCGGGTCTTATGGGACCATATATTTT. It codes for CASSVSGSYGTIYF.

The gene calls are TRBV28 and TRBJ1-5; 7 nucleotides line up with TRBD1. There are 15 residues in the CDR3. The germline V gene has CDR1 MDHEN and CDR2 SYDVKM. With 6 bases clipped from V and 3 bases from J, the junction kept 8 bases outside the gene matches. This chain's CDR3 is CASRGQERNNQPQHF. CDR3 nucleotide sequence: TGTGCCAGCAGAGGACAGGAACGAAACAATCAGCCCCAGCATTTT.